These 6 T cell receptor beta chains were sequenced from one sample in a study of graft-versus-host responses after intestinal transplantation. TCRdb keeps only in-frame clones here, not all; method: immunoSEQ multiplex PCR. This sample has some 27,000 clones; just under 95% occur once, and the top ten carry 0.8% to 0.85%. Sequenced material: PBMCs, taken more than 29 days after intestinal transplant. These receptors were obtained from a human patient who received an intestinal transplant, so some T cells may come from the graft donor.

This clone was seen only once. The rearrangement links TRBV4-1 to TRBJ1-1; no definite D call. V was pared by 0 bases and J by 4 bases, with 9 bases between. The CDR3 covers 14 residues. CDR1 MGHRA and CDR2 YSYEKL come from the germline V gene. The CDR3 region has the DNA TGCGCCAGCAGCCAAGATAAGGGTTCCACTGAAGCTTTCTTT. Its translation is CASSQDKGSTEAFF.

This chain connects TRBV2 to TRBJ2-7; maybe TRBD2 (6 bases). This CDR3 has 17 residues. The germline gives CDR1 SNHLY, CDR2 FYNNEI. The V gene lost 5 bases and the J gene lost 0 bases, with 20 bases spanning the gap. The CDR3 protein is CASSPTLGGASSYEQYF. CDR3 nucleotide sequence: TGTGCCAGCAGTCCAACGTTGGGGGGTGCAAGCTCCTACGAGCAGTACTTC.

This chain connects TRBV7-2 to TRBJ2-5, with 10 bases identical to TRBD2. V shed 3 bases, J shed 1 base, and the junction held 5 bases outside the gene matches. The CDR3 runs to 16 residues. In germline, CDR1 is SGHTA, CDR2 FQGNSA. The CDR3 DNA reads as TGTGCCAGCAGCTTGGTTGGGACTAGCGCCCAAGAGACCCAGTACTTC. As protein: CASSLVGTSAQETQYF.

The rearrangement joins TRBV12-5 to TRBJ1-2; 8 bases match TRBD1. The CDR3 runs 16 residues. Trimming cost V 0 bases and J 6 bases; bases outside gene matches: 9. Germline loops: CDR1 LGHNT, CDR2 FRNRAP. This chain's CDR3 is CASGLVYGQGMNGYTF. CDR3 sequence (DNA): TGTGCTAGTGGTTTGGTCTACGGACAGGGTATGAATGGCTACACCTTC. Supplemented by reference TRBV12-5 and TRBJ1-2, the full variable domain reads DARVTQTPRHKVTEMGQEVTMRCQPILGHNTVFWYRQTMMQGLELLAYFRNRAPLDDSGMPKDRFSAEMPDATLATLKIQPSEPRDSAVYFCASGLVYGQGMNGYTFGSGTRLTVV.

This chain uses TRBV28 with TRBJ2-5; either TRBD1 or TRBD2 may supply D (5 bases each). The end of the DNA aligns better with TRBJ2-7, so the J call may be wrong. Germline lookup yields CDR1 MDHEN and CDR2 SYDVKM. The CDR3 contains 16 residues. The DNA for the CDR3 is TGTGCCAGCAGTCCGTCGGCGCTGAGGGGTTCCTACGAGCAGTACTTC. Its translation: CASSPSALRGSYEQYF.

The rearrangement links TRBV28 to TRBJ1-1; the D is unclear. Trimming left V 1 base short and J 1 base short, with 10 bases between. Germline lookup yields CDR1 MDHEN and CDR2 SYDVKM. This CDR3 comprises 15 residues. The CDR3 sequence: CASSLYEVGNTEAFF. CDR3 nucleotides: TGTGCCAGCAGTTTATATGAGGTCGGGAACACTGAAGCTTTCTTT.